This entry is about one TCR beta chain. This clone came up once. What antigen it recognizes has not been identified. No much larger clonotype is one base removed from it; base qualities were not supplied. The CDR3 goes from the cysteine to the phenylalanine over 13 residues. Just CDR3 DNA is preserved here, 39 bases in frame from base 1. The junction carries 13 bases between V and J, which are trimmed by 5 bases and 7 bases respectively. CDR1 and CDR2 are read off the germline V gene (reference sequence) as SGHNT and YYREEE. This sample is part of a study of OX40 agonist ivuxolimab in advanced cancers. Context from the whole study: The costimulatory receptor OX40 (CD134) was targeted by ivuxolimab, a fully human IgG2 agonistic monoclonal antibody. Intravenous ivuxolimab was administered to patients every 2 weeks at six dose levels: 0.01, 0.1, 0.3, 1.5, 3 and 10 mg/kg. Of the 52 patients in dose escalation, 19 had hepatocellular carcinoma, about 15 had melanoma, 9 had renal cell carcinoma and 9 had head and neck cancer. A male proportion of about 79% and a mean age of approximately 60 years, ranging from about 20 to 79, were recorded for the dose-escalation cohort. Prior anti-PD-1, anti-PD-L1 or anti-CTLA-4 therapy was permitted, and checkpoint inhibitors had been received by less than 45% of dose-escalation patients. Three dose-escalation patients achieved partial responses, one with hepatocellular carcinoma and two with cutaneous melanoma. Peripheral TCRbeta sequencing was intended to test whether TCR sequence diversity was altered and clonal T-cell expansion was caused by ivuxolimab. The paper reports the monotherapy dose-escalation portion (N of about 50 patients) of the phase I ivuxolimab trial.

Patients with autoimmune disease history or receiving systemic immunosuppression were excluded from the trial. In every dose cohort, peripheral blood was drawn for TCR sequencing at baseline, cycle 4 day 1, and cycle 7 day 1. Samples came from an open-label, multicenter, first-in-human phase I dose-escalation trial of ivuxolimab. Adults with locally advanced or metastatic head and neck squamous cell, hepatocellular, melanoma or renal cell carcinoma were enrolled in the trial. Before TCR sequencing, CD4+ and CD8+ T cells were separately sorted from peripheral blood. Summary of the overall study and its limitations: At doses of 0.1 to 3.0 mg/kg, clonal expansion of both CD4+ and CD8+ blood T cells was observed from baseline to week 6. In the 0.1-3.0 mg/kg groups, partial responders were among the patients with the lowest normalized peripheral clonal expansion, particularly in CD8+ T cells. Low levels of normalized T-cell clonal expansion were also seen in some patients who did not respond. After ivuxolimab, CD8+ T cells had more expanded clones than CD4+ T cells on average. Which antigens the clonally expanded peripheral T cells were specific for was not determined.

Genomic DNA was extracted from sorted cells for sequencing of the TCRbeta CDR3 region. The immunoSEQ Assay was used for sequencing of TCRbeta CDR3 regions. TCRdb took over this immuneACCESS table, retaining in-frame rearrangements with V and J assigned. Such tables are incomplete; in checked studies, under half of the missing clones stem from an unresolved V gene, and the remainder is unexplained. The sample has approximately 58,000 clones on record, around four fifths of them singletons. 0.75% of the sample is taken by the ten largest. The sequence links TRBV5-4 to TRBJ2-1; matching of 6 bases hints at TRBD1 as the D gene. The clonotype comes from an adult with an advanced solid tumor such as melanoma, head and neck, liver or kidney cancer. The material sequenced was CD4+ or CD8+ T cells sorted from blood, taken in a trial of the OX40 agonist ivuxolimab. The DNA is as follows: TGTGCCAGCAGTTATGCAGGGGTTAATGAGCAGTTCTTC. Its translation reads: CASSYAGVNEQFF.